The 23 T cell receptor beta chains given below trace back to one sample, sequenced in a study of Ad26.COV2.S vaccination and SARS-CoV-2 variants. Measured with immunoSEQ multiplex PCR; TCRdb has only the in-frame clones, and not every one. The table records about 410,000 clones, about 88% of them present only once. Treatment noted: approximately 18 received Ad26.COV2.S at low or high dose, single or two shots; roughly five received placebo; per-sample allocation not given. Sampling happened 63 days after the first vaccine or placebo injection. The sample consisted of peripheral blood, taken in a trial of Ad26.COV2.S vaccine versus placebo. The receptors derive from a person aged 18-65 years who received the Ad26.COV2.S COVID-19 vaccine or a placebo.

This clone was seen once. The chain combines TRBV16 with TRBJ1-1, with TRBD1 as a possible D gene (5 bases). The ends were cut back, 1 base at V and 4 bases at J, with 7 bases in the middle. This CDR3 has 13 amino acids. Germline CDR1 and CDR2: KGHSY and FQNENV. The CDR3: CASSQLGRTEAFF. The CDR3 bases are TGTGCCAGCAGCCAATTGGGACGCACTGAAGCTTTCTTT.

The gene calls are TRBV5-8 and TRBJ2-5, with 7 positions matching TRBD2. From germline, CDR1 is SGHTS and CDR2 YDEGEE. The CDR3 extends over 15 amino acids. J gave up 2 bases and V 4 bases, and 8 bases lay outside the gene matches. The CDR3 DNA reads TGTGCCAGCAGCCCGGGGCCGGGGGGTCAAGAGACCCAGTACTTC. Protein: CASSPGPGGQETQYF.

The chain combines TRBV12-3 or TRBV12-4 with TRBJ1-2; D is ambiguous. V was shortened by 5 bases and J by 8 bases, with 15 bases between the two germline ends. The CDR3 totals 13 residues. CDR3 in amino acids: CASSRPSLGGYTF. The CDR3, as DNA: TGTGCCAGCAGTCGACCCTCCCTGGGGGGCTACACCTTC.

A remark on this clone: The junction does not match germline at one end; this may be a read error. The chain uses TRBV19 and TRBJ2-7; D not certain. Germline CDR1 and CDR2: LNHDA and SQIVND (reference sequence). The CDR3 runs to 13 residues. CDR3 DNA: TGTGCCAGTAGTCGGGCCTCCTCCGACGAGCAGTACTTC. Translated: CASSRASSDEQYF.

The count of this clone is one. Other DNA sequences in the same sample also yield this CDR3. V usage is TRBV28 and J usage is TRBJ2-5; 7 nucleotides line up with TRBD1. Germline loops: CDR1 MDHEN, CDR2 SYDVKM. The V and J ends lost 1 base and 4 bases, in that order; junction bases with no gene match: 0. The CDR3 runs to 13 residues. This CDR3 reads CASSLSGGETQYF. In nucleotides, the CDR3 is TGTGCCAGCAGTTTATCAGGGGGAGAGACCCAGTACTTC.

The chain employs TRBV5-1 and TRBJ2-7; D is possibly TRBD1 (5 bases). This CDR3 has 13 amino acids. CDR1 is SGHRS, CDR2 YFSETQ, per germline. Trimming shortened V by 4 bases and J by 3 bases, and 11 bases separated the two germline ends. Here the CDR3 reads CASSPQVSYEQYF. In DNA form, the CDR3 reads TGCGCCAGCAGCCCACAGGTTAGCTACGAGCAGTACTTC.

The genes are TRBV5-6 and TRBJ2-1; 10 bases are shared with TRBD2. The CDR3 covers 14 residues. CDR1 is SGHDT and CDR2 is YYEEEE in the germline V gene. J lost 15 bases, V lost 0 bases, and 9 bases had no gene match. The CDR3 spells CASSLELAGTKWFF. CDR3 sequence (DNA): TGTGCCAGCAGCTTGGAACTAGCGGGAACAAAGTGGTTCTTC.

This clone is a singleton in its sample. The CDR3 DNA is TGTGCCAGCAGCCAAGAGACAGGGCATAACTATGGCTACACCTTC. It yields the protein CASSQETGHNYGYTF. The V gene is TRBV3-1 (or the pseudogene TRBV3-2), the J gene TRBJ1-2; 7 bases map to TRBD1. The CDR3 has 15 amino acids. Germline V gene lookup returns CDR1 LGHDT and CDR2 YNNKEL (reference sequence). The V gene end was trimmed by 0 bases and the J gene end by 1 base; junction bases not matched to a gene: 2.

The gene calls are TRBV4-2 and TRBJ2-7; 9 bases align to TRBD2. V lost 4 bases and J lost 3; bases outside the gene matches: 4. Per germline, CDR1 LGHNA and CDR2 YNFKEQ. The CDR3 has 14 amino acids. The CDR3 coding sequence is TGTGCCAGCAGCCCGGTAGCGGGAGACTACGAGCAGTACTTC. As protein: CASSPVAGDYEQYF.

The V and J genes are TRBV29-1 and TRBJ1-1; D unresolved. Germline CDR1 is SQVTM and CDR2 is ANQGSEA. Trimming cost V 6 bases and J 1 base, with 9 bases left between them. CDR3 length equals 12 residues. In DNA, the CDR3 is TGCAGCGTCGAGGGAACGAACACTGAAGCTTTCTTT. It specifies CSVEGTNTEAFF.

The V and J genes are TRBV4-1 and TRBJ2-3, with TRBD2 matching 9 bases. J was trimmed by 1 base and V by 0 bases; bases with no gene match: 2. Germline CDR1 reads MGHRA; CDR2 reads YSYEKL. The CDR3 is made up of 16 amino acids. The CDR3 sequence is CASSQDRTSGTDTQYF. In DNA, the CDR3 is TGCGCCAGCAGCCAAGATCGGACTAGCGGCACAGATACGCAGTATTTT.

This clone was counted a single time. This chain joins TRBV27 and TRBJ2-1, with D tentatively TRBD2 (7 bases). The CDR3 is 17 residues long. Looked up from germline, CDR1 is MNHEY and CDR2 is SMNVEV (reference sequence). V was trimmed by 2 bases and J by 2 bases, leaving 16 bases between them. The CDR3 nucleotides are TGTGCCAGCAGTTTAAGGGGGAATGGACTAGCCTACAATGAGCAGTTCTTC. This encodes CASSLRGNGLAYNEQFF.

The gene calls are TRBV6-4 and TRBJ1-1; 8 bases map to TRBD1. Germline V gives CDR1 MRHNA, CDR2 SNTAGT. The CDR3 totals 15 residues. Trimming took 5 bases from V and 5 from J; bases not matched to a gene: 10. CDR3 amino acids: CASSPGQGGRTEAFF. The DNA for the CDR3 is TGTGCCAGCAGTCCAGGACAGGGAGGACGAACTGAAGCTTTCTTT.

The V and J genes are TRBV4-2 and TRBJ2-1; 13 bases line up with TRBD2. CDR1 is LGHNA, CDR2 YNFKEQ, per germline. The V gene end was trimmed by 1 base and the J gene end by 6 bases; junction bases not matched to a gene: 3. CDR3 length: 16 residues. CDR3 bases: TGTGCCAGCAGCCAAGCCCGGACTAGCGGGAGCAATGAGCAGTTCTTC. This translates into CASSQARTSGSNEQFF.

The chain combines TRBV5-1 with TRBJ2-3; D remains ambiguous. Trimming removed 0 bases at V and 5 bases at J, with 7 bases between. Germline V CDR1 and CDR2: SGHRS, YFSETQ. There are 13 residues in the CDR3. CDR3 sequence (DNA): TGCGCCAGCAGCTTGGGAAACAGAGATACGCAGTATTTT. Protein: CASSLGNRDTQYF.

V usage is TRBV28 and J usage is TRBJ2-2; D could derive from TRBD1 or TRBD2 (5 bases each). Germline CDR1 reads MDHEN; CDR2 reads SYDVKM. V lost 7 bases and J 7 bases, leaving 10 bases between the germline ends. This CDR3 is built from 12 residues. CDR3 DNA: TGTGCCAGCAACGGGGCCGGCGGGGAGCTGTTTTTT. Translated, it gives CASNGAGGELFF.

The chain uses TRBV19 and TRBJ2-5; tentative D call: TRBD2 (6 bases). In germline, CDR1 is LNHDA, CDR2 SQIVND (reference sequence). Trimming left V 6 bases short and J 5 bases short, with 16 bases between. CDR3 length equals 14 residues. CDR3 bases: TGTGCCAGTAGCAGTGTTTGGGGGAGGGAGACCCAGTACTTC. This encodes CASSSVWGRETQYF.

The CDR3 sequence: CASSSAGLAGGTQYF. The CDR3 DNA reads as TGTGCCAGCAGTTCGGCGGGACTAGCGGGAGGGACCCAGTACTTC. The rearrangement uses TRBV28 and TRBJ2-5; TRBD2 agrees at 15 bases. This CDR3 contains 15 residues. Germline-derived CDR1 and CDR2 are MDHEN and SYDVKM. With 4 bases clipped from V and 7 bases from J, the junction kept 4 bases outside the gene matches. Drawing the rest from reference TRBV28 and TRBJ2-5, the complete variable domain is DVKVTQSSRYLVKRTGEKVFLECVQDMDHENMFWYRQDPGLGLRLIYFSYDVKMKEKGDIPEGYSVSREKKERFSLILESASTNQTSMYLCASSSAGLAGGTQYFGPGTRLLVL.

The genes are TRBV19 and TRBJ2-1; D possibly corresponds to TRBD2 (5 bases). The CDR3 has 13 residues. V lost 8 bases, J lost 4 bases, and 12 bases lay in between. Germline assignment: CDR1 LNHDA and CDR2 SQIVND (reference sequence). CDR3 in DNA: TGTGCCAGTGCCGAAACTAGTTACAATGAGCAGTTCTTC. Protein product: CASAETSYNEQFF. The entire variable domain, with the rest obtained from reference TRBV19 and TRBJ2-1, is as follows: DGGITQSPKYLFRKEGQNVTLSCEQNLNHDAMYWYRQDPGQGLRLIYYSQIVNDFQKGDIAEGYSVSREKKESFPLTVTSAQKNPTAFYLCASAETSYNEQFFGPGTRLTVL.

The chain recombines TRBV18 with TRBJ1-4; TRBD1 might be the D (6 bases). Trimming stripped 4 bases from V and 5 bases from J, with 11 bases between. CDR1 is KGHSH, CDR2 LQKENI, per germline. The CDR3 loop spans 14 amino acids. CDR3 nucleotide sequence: TGTGCCAGCTCACAGACAGGACTAAATGAAAAACTGTTTTTT. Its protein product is CASSQTGLNEKLFF. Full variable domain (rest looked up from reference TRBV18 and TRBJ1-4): NAGVMQNPRHLVRRRGQEARLRCSPMKGHSHVYWYRQLPEEGLKFMVYLQKENIIDESGMPKERFSAEFPKEGPSILRIQQVVRGDSAAYFCASSQTGLNEKLFFGSGTQLSVL.

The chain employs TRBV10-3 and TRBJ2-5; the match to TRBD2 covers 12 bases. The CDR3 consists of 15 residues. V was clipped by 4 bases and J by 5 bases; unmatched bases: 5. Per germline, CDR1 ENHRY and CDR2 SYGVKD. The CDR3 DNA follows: TGTGCCATCAGTGGAGGACTAGCGGGATTGGAGACCCAGTACTTC. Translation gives CAISGGLAGLETQYF.

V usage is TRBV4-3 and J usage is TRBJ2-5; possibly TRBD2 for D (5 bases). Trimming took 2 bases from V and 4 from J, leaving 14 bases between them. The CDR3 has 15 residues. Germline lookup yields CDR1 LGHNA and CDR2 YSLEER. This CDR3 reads CASSQTTSIRETQYF. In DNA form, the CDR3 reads TGCGCCAGCAGCCAAACCACTAGTATCCGAGAGACCCAGTACTTC.

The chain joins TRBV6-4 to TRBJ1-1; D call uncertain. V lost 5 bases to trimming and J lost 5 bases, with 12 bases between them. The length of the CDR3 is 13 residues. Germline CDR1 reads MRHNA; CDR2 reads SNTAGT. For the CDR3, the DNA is TGTGCCAGCAGTTCAACCCGCGGGACTGAAGCTTTCTTT. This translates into CASSSTRGTEAFF.